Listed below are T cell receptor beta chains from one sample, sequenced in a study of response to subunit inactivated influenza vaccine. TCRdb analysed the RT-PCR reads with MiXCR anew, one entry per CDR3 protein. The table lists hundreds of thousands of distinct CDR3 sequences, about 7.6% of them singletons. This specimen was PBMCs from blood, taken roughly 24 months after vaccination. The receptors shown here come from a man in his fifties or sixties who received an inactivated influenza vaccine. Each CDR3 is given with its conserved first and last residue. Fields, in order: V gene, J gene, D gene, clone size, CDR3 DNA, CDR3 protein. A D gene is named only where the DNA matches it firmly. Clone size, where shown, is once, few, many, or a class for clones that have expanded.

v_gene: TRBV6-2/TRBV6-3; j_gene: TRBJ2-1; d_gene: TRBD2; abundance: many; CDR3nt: TGTGCCAGCAGTAGCCCTAGCGGGAGGAATGAGCAGTTCTTC; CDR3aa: CASSSPSGRNEQFF
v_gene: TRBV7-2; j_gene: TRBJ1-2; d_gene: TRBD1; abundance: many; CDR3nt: TGTGCCAGCAGCTTATTCGGACAGGGGAACGATGGCTACACCTTC; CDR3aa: CASSLFGQGNDGYTF
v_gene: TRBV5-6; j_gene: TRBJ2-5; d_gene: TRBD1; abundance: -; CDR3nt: TGTGCCAGCAGCTTGGAGACAGGGGTTGGGCAAGAGACCCAGTACTTC; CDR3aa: CASSLETGVGQETQYF
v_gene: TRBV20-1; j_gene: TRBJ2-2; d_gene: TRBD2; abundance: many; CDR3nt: TGCAGTGCCCCGGGACTAGCGGGAGTAATTACCGGGGAGCTGTTTTTT; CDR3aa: CSAPGLAGVITGELFF
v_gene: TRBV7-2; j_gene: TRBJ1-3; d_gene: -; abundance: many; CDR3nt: TGTGCCAGCAGCTTAGCGGGGGCAACTGGAAACACCATATATTTT; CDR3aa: CASSLAGATGNTIYF
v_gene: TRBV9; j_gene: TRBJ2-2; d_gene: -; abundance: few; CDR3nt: TGTGCCAGCAGCTCAGGCGTCGCGAACACCGGGGAGCTGTTTTTT; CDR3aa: CASSSGVANTGELFF
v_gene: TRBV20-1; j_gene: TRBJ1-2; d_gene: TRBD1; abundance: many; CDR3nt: TGCAGTGCACCGTCCCCGGGACAGGGCTCTAACTATGGCTACACCTTC; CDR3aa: CSAPSPGQGSNYGYTF
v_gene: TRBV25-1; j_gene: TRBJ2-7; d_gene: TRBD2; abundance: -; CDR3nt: TGTGCCAGCAGTGGAGCGGGAGGGCCAAAATCCTACGAGCAGTACTTC; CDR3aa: CASSGAGGPKSYEQYF
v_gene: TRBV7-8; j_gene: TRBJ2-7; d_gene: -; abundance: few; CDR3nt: TGTGCCAGCAGCTTAGGCCCAGCAGGGGACTACGAGCAGTACTTC; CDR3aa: CASSLGPAGDYEQYF
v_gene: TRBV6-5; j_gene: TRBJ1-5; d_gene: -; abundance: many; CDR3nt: TGTGCCAGCAGTTACGGCAGGGTAACAAGCAATCAGCCCCAGCATTTT; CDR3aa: CASSYGRVTSNQPQHF
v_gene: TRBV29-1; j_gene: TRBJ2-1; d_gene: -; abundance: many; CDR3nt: TGCAGCGTTGACAGGGACAATGAGCAGTTCTTC; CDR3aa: CSVDRDNEQFF
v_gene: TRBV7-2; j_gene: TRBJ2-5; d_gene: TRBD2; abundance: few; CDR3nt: TGTGCCAGCAGCTTAGACCATAGCGGGAGGGCCGGGACCCAGTACTTC; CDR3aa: CASSLDHSGRAGTQYF
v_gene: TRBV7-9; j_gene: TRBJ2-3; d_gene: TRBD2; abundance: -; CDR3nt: TGTGCCAGCAGCCCCCCCGGGACTAGCCTAAATACGCAGTATTTT; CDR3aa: CASSPPGTSLNTQYF
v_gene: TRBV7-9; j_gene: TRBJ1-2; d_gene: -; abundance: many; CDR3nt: TGTGCCAGCAGCTCCGGCAGCGTCCGTGCTTATGGCTACACCTTC; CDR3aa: CASSSGSVRAYGYTF
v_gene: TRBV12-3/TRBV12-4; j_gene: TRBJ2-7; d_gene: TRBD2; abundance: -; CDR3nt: TGTGCCAGCAGAATAGCGGGAGGGTACGAGCAGTACTTC; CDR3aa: CASRIAGGYEQYF
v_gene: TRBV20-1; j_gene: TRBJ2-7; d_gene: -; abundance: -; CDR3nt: TGCAGTGCTACTCCGGGACCTTCCTACGAGCAGTACTTC; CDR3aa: CSATPGPSYEQYF
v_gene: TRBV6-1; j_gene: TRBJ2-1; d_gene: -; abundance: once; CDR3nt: TGTGCCAGCAGTGAAAGGGTTATCAATGAGCGGTTCTTC; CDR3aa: CASSERVINERFF
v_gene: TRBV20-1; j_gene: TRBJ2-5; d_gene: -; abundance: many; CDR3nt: TGCAGTGCTAGACCCCCCGACGGGGAGACCCAGTACTTC; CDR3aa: CSARPPDGETQYF
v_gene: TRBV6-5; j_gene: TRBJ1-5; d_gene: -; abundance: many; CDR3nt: TGTGCCAGCAGTTACTCATCAGGCCCCAATCAGCCCCAGCATTTT; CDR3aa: CASSYSSGPNQPQHF
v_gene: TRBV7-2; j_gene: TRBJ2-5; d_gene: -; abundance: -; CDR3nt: TGTGCCAGCAGCTTAGCCCTCACCCAAGAGACCCAGTACTTC; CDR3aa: CASSLALTQETQYF
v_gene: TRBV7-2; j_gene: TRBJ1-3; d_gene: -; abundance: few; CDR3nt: TGTGCCAGCAGCTTAGACGGTCTGGGTGGAAACACCATATATTTT; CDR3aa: CASSLDGLGGNTIYF
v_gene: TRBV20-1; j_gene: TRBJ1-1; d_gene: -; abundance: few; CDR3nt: TGCAGTGCTAGGGCCGGGGGTTGGAACACTGAAGCTTTCTTT; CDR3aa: CSARAGGWNTEAFF
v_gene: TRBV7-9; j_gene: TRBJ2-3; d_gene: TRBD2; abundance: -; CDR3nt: TGTGCCAGCAGCGAGACTAGCGGGGGGTACGATACGCAGTATTTT; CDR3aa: CASSETSGGYDTQYF
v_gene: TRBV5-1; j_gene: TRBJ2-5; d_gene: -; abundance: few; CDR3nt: TGCGCCAGCAGCTTTTCGCCAGGGGCACAAGAGACCCAGTACTTC; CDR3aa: CASSFSPGAQETQYF
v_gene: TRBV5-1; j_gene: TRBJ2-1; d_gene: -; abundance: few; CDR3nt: TGCGCCAGCAGCGTTGACAGGAGTTACAATGAGCAGTTCTTC; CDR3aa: CASSVDRSYNEQFF
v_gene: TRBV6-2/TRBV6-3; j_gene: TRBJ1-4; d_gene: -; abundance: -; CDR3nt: TGTGCCAGCAGTTCGGTGGGCGTGAGTGAAAAACTGTTTTTT; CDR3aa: CASSSVGVSEKLFF
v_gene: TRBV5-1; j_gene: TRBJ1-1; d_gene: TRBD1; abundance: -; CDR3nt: TGCGCCAGCAGCTTGGACCAGGGGGAAACTGAAGCTTTCTTT; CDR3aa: CASSLDQGETEAFF
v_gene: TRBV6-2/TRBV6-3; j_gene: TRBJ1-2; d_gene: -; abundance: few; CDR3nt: TGTGCCAGCAGTTACTTCCCAGGTAGTGGCTACACCTTC; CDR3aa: CASSYFPGSGYTF
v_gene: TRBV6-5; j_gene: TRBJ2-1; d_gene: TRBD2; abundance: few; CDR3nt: TGTGCCAGCAGTTACTCGACTAGCGGGAGGGGACGACAGCAGTTCTTC; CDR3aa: CASSYSTSGRGRQQFF
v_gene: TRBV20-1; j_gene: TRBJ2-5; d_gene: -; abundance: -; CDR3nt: TGCAGTGCTAGTGATTGGGGTTTAGGGACCCAGTACTTC; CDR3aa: CSASDWGLGTQYF
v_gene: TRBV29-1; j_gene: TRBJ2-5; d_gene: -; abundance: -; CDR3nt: TGCAGCGTTGAAGGGAAGGCTCCCCGCATTTGGACCCAGTACTTC; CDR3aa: CSVEGKAPRIWTQYF
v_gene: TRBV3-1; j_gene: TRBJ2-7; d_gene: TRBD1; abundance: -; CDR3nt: TGTGCCAGCAGCCAGGCAGGGGGCAGGAACGAGCAGTACTTC; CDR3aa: CASSQAGGRNEQYF
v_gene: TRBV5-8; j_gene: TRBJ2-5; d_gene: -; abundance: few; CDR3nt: TGTGCCAGCAGCTTGAGGTCAGCCCTCTTCTACCAAGAGACCCAGTACTTC; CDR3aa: CASSLRSALFYQETQYF
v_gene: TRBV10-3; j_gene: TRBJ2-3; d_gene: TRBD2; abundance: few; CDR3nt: TGTGCCATCAGTGACCCGCGTCCCCCCATAGCGGGAGAGAGTGATACGCAGTATTTT; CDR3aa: CAISDPRPPIAGESDTQYF
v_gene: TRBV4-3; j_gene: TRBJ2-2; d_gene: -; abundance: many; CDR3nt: TGCGCCAGCAGCCAAGCAGGGGAGACCTTCCCCGGGGAGCTGTTTTTT; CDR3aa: CASSQAGETFPGELFF
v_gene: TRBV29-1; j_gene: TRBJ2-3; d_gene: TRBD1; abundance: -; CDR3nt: TGCAGCGTGGGCCTTCCAAACAGGGGGCTGACAGATACGCAGTATTTT; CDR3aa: CSVGLPNRGLTDTQYF
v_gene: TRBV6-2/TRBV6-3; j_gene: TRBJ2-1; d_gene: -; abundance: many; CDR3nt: TGTGCCAGCGCGAGGAGGGCCCCCTACAATGAGCAGTTCTTC; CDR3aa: CASARRAPYNEQFF
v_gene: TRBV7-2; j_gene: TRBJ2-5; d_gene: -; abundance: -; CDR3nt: TGTGCCAGCAACAACCTAAGAGGAGAGACCCAGTACTTC; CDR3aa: CASNNLRGETQYF
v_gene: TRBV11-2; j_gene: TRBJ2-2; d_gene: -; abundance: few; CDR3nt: TGTGCCAGCAGATTGGTGGTTAAAAGCGGGGAGCTGTTTTTT; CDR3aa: CASRLVVKSGELFF
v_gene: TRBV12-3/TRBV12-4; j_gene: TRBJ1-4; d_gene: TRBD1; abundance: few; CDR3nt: TGTGCCAGCAGTCCAGGACAGGGTGGGAGGGTAAAACTGTTTTTT; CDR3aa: CASSPGQGGRVKLFF
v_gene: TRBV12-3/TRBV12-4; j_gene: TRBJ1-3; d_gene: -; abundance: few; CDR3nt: TGTGCCAGCAGTTTAGGTACCGACCGAAACACCATATATTTT; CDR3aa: CASSLGTDRNTIYF
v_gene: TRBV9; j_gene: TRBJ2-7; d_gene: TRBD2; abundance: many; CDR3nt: TGTGCCAGCAGCCCAACTAGCGGACTCTCCTACGAGCAGTACTTC; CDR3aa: CASSPTSGLSYEQYF
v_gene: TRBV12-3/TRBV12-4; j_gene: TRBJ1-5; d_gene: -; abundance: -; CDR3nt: TGTGCCAGCAGTGGCCCCGCGGGGGGGGGTCAGCCCCAGCATTTT; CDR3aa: CASSGPAGGGQPQHF
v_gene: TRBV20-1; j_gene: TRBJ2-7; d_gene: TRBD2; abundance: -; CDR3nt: TGCAGTGCTCCCGGGACTAGGCGTGTCGAGCAGTACTTC; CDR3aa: CSAPGTRRVEQYF
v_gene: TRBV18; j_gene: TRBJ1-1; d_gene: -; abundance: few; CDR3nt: TGTGCCAGCTCACCACGCGATCAGGGATCTGAAGCTTTCTTT; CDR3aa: CASSPRDQGSEAFF
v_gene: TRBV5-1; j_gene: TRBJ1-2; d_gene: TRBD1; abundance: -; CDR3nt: TGCGCCAGCAGCTTGGGGGCAGGGGGACCGATCCTGGGAGGCTACACCTTC; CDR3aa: CASSLGAGGPILGGYTF
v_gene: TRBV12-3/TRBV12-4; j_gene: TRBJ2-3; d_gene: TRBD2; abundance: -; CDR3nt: TGTGCCAGCAGTTTTGCGGGAGGCGGAGATACGCAGTATTTT; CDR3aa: CASSFAGGGDTQYF
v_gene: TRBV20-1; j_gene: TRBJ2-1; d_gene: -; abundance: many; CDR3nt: TGCAGTGCTAGAGATCTGGGCTATGAGCAGTTCTTC; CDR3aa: CSARDLGYEQFF
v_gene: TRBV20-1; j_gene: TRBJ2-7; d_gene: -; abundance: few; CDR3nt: TGCAGTGCTAGGGAACAGGCCTACGAGCAGTACTTC; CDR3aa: CSAREQAYEQYF
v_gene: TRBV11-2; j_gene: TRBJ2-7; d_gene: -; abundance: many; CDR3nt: TGTGCCAGCAGCCCTAGGGGTGGAGGGGCCGGTGGATCCTACGAGCAGTACTTC; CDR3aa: CASSPRGGGAGGSYEQYF
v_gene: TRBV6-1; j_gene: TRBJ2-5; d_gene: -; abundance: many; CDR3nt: TGTGCCAGCAGTGAAGTAGGAGAGACCCAGTACTTC; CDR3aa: CASSEVGETQYF
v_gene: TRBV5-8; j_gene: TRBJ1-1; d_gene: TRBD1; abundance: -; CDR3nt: TGTGCCAGCGGCCCCAGGGGACAGGCTGAAGCTTTCTTT; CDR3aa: CASGPRGQAEAFF
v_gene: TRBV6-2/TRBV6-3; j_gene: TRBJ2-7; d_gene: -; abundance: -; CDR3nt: TGTGCCAGCAGGACGACTGGCGGCTCCTACGAGCAGTACTTC; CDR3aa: CASRTTGGSYEQYF
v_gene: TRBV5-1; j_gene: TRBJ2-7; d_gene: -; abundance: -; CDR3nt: TGCGCCAGCAGCTTGGTTCCAGGGCCGGGATCCTACGAGCAGTACTTC; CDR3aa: CASSLVPGPGSYEQYF
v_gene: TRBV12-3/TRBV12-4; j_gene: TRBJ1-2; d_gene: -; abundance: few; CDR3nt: TGTGCCAGCTCCGGTTTTAGCTATGGCTACACCTTC; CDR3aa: CASSGFSYGYTF
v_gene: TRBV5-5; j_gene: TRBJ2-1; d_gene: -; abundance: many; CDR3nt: TGTGCCAGCAGCACGGACACGGCCTACAATGAGCAGTTCTTC; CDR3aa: CASSTDTAYNEQFF
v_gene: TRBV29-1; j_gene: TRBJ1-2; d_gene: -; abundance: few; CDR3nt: TGCAGCGTTGAGACAGGCCCTCTCTATGGCTACACCTTC; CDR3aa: CSVETGPLYGYTF
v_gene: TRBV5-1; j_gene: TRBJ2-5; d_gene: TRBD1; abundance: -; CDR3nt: TGCGCCAGCAGCTTGACCACACCGGACAGGGGAGGGACCCAGTACTTC; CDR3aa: CASSLTTPDRGGTQYF
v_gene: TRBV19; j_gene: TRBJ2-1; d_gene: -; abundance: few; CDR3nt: TGTGCCAGTAGTCCGGGGACCCACAATGAGCAGTTCTTC; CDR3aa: CASSPGTHNEQFF